This T cell receptor beta chain was documented in a study of early stage breast cancer tumors. Often about 90-310 mg of normal breast tissue was needed for DNA. General study points: Bulk DNA sequencing of unsorted cells missed chain pairing and markers.

Measured with immunoSEQ multiplex PCR; TCRdb has only the in-frame clones, and not every one. The sample lists about 1,600 clones; about four fifths were seen once. Germline lookup yields CDR1 MGHRA and CDR2 YSYEKL. The CDR3 extends over 15 amino acids. The V end was cut by 2 bases, the J end by 2 bases, with 13 bases between. Within the sample, this clone is hyperexpanded. No antigen is known for it. This chain connects TRBV4-1 to TRBJ2-7; D is possibly TRBD2 (6 bases). The sample comprised normal breast tissue next to the tumor. The sequence was collected from a person aged 70 to 85 with breast cancer. CDR3 coding DNA: TGCGCCAGCAGCCAACTCCAGCGGGTCGCCTACGAGCAGTACTTC. Its protein product is CASSQLQRVAYEQYF.